This record looks at one T cell receptor beta chain sequence and its context. Its antigen is not known. V was cut by 8 bases and J by 11 bases, with 31 bases left in between. CDR3 length: 17 amino acids. It was with unique molecular identifiers that the TCRbeta library was prepared. TCRdb ran MiXCR on the PCR reads and lists one entry per CDR3 protein. The repertoire holds about 830,000 distinct CDR3 sequences, with under 20% as singletons. This sample is drawn from a study of T-cell reconstitution after alpha-beta-depleted transplantation in children. Regarding the study as a whole: Several hundred graft clones that had expanded were reportedly the source of alpha-beta T cells about two months after transplant. T-cell counts and diversity at one year post-transplant came mainly from newly produced T cells.

The material sequenced was PBMCs, mostly from graft donor cells, taken 360 days after TCRalphabeta/CD19-depleted stem cell transplant. The TCR originated in a male patient younger than 18 who had a stem cell transplant for acute lymphoblastic leukemia, so the T cells may come from the graft donor. This chain links TRBV12-3 or TRBV12-4 with TRBJ2-4; D might be TRBD1 (6 bases). CDR3 in DNA: TGTGCCAGCCGCACCCCATCACAGGGTCGGGGTTCGGTCGTTCAGTACTTC. Protein: CASRTPSQGRGSVVQYF.